What follows is one T cell receptor (beta chain) and its context. Its cognate antigen is unknown. Only in-frame clones appear in the TCRdb table, and some are missing; sequencing was by immunoSEQ multiplex PCR. This table has about 4,000 clones, 79% appearing once. The germline V and J ends were trimmed by 8 bases and 2 bases, with 10 bases remaining between them. Germline-derived CDR1 and CDR2 are SGHVS and FQNEAQ. There are 13 residues in the CDR3. The sample belongs to a study of immune evolution from preneoplasia to lung adenocarcinoma. For the study at large: HLA loss of heterozygosity: under 7.5% AIS, about 14% MIA, about 30% ADC, none AAH.

Overall study findings and caveats: Top clone share appeared to fall from AAH through AIS, MIA, adenocarcinoma. Later-stage lesions seemingly showed higher T cell density and diversity than normal lung. Compared with EGFR-mutant or double wild-type lesions, KRAS-mutant nodules were more clonal.

This clonotype was obtained from a person aged 50 to 70 with lung adenocarcinoma. Sequenced input: FFPE minimally invasive lung adenocarcinoma tissue. The rearrangement links TRBV7-8 to TRBJ1-5; TRBD1 might be the D (6 bases). The DNA of the CDR3 is TGTGCCAGCTCCGCAGGGGGCAATCAGCCCCAGCATTTT. Its protein is CASSAGGNQPQHF.